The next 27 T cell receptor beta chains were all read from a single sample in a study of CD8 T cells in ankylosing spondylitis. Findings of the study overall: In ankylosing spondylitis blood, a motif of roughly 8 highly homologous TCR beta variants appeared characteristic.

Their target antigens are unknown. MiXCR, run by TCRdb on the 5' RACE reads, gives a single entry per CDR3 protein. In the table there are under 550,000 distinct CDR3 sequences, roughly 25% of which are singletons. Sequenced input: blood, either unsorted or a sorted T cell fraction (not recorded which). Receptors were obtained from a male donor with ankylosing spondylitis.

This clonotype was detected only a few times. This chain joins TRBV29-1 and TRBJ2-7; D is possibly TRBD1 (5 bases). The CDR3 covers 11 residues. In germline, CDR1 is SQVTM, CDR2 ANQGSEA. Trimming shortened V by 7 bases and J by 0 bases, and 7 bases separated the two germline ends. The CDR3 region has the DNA TGCAGCGGGGGCCACTCCTACGAGCAGTACTTC. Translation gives CSGGHSYEQYF.

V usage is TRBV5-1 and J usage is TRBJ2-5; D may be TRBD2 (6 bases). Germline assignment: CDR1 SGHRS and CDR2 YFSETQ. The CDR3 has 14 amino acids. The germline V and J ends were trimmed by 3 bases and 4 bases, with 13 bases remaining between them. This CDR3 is CASSSGGSGETQYF. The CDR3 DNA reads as TGCGCCAGCAGCTCTGGAGGGTCCGGAGAGACCCAGTACTTC.

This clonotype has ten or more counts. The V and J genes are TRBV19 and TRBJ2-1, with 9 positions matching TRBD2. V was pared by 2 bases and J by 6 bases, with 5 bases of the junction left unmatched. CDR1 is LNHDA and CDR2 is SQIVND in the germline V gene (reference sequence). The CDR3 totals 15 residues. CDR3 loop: CASSIWLAGTNEQFF. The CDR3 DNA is TGTGCCAGTAGTATATGGCTAGCGGGAACCAATGAGCAGTTCTTC.

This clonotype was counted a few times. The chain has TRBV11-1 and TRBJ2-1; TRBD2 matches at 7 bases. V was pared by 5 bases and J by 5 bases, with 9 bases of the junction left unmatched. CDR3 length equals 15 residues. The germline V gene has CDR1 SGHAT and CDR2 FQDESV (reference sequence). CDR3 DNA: TGTGCCAGCAGCCCCTTGCGGGGGTCCCACAATGAGCAGTTCTTC. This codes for CASSPLRGSHNEQFF.

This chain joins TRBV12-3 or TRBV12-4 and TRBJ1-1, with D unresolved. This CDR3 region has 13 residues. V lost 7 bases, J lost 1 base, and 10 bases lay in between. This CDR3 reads CASTVQANTEAFF. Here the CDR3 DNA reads TGTGCCAGCACCGTCCAAGCGAACACTGAAGCTTTCTTT.

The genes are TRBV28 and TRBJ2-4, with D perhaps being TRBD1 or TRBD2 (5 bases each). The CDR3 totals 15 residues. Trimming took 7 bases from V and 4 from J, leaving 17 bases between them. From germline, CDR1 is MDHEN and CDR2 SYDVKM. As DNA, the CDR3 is TGTGCCAGCACCAACTCCGGGACGAGAAAAAACATTCAGTACTTC. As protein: CASTNSGTRKNIQYF.

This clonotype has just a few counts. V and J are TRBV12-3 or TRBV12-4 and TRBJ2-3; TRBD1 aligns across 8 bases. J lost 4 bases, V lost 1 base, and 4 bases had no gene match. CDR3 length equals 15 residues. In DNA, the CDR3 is TGTGCCAGCAGTTTAGGCAGGGGGCCCGCAGATACGCAGTATTTT. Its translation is CASSLGRGPADTQYF.

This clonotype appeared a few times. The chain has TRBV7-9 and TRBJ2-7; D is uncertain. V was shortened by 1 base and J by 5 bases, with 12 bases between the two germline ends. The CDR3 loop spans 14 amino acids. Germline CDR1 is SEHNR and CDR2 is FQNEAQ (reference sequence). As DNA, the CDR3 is TGTGCCAGCAGCTTAGAGGGTGGCAGGAACGAGCAGTACGTC. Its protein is CASSLEGGRNEQYV.

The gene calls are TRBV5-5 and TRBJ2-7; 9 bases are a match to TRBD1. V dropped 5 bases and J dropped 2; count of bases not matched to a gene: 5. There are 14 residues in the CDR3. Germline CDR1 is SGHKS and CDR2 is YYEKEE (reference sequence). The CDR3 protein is CASSHRGQTYEQYF. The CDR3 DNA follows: TGTGCCAGCAGTCACAGGGGGCAAACCTACGAGCAGTACTTC.

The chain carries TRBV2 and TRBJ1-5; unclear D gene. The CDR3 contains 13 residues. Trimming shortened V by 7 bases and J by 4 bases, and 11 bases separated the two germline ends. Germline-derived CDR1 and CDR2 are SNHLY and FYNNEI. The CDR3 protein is CASMKDGNQPQHF. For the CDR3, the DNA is TGTGCCAGCATGAAGGACGGAAATCAGCCCCAGCATTTT.

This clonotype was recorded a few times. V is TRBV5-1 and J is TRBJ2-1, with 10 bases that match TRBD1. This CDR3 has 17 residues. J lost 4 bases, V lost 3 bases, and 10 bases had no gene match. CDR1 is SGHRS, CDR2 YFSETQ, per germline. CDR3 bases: TGCGCCAGCAGCTCGAACCCCGGGACAGGGGTTTACAATGAGCAGTTCTTC. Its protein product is CASSSNPGTGVYNEQFF.

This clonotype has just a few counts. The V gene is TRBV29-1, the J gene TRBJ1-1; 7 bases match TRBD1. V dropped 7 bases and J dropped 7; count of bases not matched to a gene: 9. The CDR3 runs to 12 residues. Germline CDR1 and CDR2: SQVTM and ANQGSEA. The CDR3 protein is CSGWTGTLEAFF. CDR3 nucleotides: TGCAGCGGTTGGACAGGTACCCTTGAAGCTTTCTTT.

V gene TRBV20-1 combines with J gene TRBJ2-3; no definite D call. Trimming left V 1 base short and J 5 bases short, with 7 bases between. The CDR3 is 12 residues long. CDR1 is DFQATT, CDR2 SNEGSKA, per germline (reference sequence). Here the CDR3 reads CSARGGLDTQYF. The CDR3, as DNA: TGCAGTGCTAGAGGGGGATTAGATACGCAGTATTTT.

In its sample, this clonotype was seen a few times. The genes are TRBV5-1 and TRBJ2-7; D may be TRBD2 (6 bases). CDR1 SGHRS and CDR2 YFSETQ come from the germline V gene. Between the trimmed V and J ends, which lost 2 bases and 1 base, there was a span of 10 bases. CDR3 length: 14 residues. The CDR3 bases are TGCGCCAGCAGCTTACCTGGGACTTCCTACGAGCAGTACTTC. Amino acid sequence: CASSLPGTSYEQYF. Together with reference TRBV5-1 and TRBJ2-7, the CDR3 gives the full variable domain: KAGVTQTPRYLIKTRGQQVTLSCSPISGHRSVSWYQQTPGQGLQFLFEYFSETQRNKGNFPGRFSGRQFSNSRSEMNVSTLELGDSALYLCASSLPGTSYEQYFGPGTRLTVT.

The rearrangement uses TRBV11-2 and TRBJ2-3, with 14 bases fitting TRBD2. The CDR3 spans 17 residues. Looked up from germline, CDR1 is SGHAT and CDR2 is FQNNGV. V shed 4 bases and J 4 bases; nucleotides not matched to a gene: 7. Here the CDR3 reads CASSSGTSGSSSDTQYF. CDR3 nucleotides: TGTGCCAGCAGCTCCGGGACTAGCGGGAGTAGTTCAGATACGCAGTATTTT.

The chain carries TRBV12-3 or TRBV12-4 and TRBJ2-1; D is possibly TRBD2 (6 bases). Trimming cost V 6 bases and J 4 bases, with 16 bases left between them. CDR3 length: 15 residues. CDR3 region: CASSPRLGRYNEQFF. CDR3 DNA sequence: TGTGCCAGCAGCCCGCGACTAGGGCGGTACAATGAGCAGTTCTTC.

The CDR3 nucleotides read TGTGCCAGTAGTATGCGGGAGGGCCCCGAGACCCAGTACTTC. This encodes CASSMREGPETQYF. The chain is built from TRBV19 and TRBJ2-5; TRBD2 matches at 9 bases. The CDR3 runs to 14 residues. CDR1 is LNHDA, CDR2 SQIVND, per germline (reference sequence). The J segment lost 5 bases and the V segment lost 3 bases, leaving 4 bases of the junction unmatched.

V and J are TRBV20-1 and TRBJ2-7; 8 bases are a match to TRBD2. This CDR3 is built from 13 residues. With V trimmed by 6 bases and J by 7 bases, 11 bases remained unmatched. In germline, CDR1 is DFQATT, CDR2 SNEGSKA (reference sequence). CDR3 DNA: TGCAGTGCGGGTGGTAGCGGGATACTTGAGCAGTACTTC. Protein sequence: CSAGGSGILEQYF.

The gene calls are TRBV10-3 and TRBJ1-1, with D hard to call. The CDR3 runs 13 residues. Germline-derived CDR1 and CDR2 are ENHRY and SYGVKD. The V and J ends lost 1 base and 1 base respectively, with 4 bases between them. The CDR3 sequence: CAISELGNTEAFF. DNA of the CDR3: TGTGCCATCAGTGAGTTAGGGAACACTGAAGCTTTCTTT.

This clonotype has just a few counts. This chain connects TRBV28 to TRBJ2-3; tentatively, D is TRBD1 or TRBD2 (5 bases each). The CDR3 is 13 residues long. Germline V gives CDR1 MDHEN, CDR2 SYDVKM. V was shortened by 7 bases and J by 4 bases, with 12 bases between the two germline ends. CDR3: CASTPGGSDTQYF. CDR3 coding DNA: TGTGCCAGCACCCCTGGGGGATCAGATACGCAGTATTTT.

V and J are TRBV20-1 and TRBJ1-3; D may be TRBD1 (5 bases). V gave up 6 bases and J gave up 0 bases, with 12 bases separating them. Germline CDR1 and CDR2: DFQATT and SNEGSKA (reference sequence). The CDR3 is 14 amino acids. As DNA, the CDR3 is TGCAGTGCCGACCGGGGCTCCTCTGGAAACACCATATATTTT. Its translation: CSADRGSSGNTIYF.

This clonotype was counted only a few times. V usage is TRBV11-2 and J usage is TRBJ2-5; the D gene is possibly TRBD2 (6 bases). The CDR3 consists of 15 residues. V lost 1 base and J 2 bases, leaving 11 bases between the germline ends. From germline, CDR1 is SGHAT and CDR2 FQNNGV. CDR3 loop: CASSLGFGGQETQYF. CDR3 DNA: TGTGCCAGCAGCTTAGGGTTTGGGGGGCAAGAGACCCAGTACTTC.

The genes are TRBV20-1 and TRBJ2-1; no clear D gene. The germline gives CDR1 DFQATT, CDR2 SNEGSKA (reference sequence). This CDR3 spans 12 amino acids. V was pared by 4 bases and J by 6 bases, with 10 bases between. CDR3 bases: TGCAGTGCTATACCCGGTTTCAATGAGCAGTTCTTC. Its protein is CSAIPGFNEQFF.

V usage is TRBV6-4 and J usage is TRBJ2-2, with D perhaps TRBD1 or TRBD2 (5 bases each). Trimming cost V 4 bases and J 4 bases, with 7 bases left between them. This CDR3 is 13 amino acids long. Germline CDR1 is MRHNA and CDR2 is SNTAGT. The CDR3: CASSGDLTGELFF. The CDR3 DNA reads TGTGCCAGCAGTGGGGACCTCACCGGGGAGCTGTTTTTT.

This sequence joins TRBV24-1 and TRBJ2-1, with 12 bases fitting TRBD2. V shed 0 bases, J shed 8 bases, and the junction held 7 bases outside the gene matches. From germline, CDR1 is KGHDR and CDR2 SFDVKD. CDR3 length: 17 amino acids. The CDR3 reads CATSDLRLAGGDDEQFF. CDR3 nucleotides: TGTGCCACCAGTGATTTGCGGCTAGCGGGAGGGGATGATGAGCAGTTCTTC.

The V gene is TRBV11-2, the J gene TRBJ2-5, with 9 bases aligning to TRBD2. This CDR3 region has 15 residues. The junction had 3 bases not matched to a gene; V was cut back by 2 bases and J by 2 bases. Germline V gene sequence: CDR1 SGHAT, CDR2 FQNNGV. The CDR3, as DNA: TGTGCCAGCAGCTTAACAGCGGGAGGACAAGAGACCCAGTACTTC. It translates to CASSLTAGGQETQYF.

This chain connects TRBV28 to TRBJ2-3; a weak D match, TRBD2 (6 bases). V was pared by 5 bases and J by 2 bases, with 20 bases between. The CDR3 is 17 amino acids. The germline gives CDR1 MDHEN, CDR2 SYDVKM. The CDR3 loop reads CASSPRGGSTNTDTQYF. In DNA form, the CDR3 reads TGTGCCAGCAGTCCTCGGGGAGGAAGTACAAACACAGATACGCAGTATTTT.